One sample yielded the 8 T cell receptor beta chains listed below, sequenced in a study of shared clonotypes between healthy human individuals. Here immunoSEQ multiplex PCR was the method, and the copy in TCRdb shows in-frame clones only, minus some. The data hold more than 900,000 clones, with 75% to 80% observed a single time. Input material: memory CD4+ T cells from PBMCs. Sample subset: CD45RA-negative fraction. The receptor set was obtained from a man aged 18 to 30 in good health. Some clones in this sample may be carry-over from other donors' samples.

For this clone: A much bigger clone sits one base away, suggesting this may be a read error. The chain is built from TRBV6-5 and TRBJ1-1; weak D call: TRBD1 (6 bases). V dropped 5 bases and J dropped 0 bases, with 7 bases sitting between them. The CDR3 has 13 amino acids. The germline CDR1 and CDR2 sequences are MNHEY and SVGAGI. CDR3 region: CASSPGVNTEAFF. In DNA, the CDR3 is TGTGCCAGCAGTCCAGGGGTGAACACTGAAGCTTTCTTT.

V and J are TRBV7-2 and TRBJ1-3, with D uncertain. The CDR3 contains 13 residues. The ends were cut back, 5 bases at V and 8 bases at J, with 13 bases in the middle. CDR1 and CDR2 from the germline V gene are SGHTA and FQGNSA. CDR3 sequence (DNA): TGTGCCAGCAGCCTAAAAAGATTCGACACCATATATTTT. As protein: CASSLKRFDTIYF. The full variable domain, its missing parts supplied by reference TRBV7-2 and TRBJ1-3, is GAGVSQSPSNKVTEKGKDVELRCDPISGHTALYWYRQSLGQGLEFLIYFQGNSAPDKSGLPSDRFSAERTGGSVSTLTIQRTQQEDSAVYLCASSLKRFDTIYFGEGSWLTVV.

Only a few counts were recorded for this clone. CDR3 region: CASSLMQGDGDTQYF. The CDR3 DNA follows: TGTGCCAGCAGCTTAATGCAGGGGGATGGAGATACGCAGTATTTT. The V and J genes are TRBV11-2 and TRBJ2-3; TRBD1 aligns across 7 bases. After removal of 2 bases from V and 5 bases from J, the junction contained 7 bases not matched to a gene. This CDR3 contains 15 residues. Germline V gene sequence: CDR1 SGHAT, CDR2 FQNNGV.

The chain combines TRBV27 with TRBJ2-2, with 10 bases aligning to TRBD1. The CDR3 is 16 residues long. V shed 3 bases and J 7 bases; nucleotides not matched to a gene: 8. Germline CDR1 and CDR2: MNHEY and SMNVEV (reference sequence). The CDR3 DNA sequence: TGTGCCAGCAGTTTTGAGACAGGGGGCGTTAACGGGGAGCTGTTTTTT. Translating gives CASSFETGGVNGELFF.

The chain joins TRBV4-2 to TRBJ1-4; possibly TRBD1 for D (5 bases). The V end was cut by 5 bases, the J end by 5 bases, with 18 bases between. This CDR3 is built from 16 residues. The germline gives CDR1 LGHNA, CDR2 YNFKEQ. CDR3 loop: CASSVRTGTENEKLFF. CDR3 nucleotide sequence: TGTGCCAGCAGCGTTCGAACCGGGACGGAAAATGAAAAACTGTTTTTT.

The gene calls are TRBV10-3 and TRBJ1-1; no reliable D call. V was shortened by 0 bases and J by 0 bases, with 14 bases between the two germline ends. This CDR3 has 17 residues. Germline V CDR1 and CDR2: ENHRY, SYGVKD. CDR3 protein: CAISESAGRRMNTEAFF. For the CDR3, the DNA is TGTGCCATCAGTGAGTCGGCGGGGAGGCGGATGAACACTGAAGCTTTCTTT.

The V call is TRBV4-1, the J call TRBJ2-1; possible D gene TRBD2, 6 bases. The CDR3 contains 16 residues. The V gene's germline CDR1 is MGHRA and CDR2 YSYEKL. Trimming pared 1 base from V and 7 bases from J, leaving 17 bases between. The CDR3 is CASSQGGLAARNEQFF. CDR3 sequence (DNA): TGCGCCAGCAGCCAAGGGGGCTTAGCGGCACGAAATGAGCAGTTCTTC.

The chain recombines TRBV5-4 with TRBJ2-5; 7 bases line up with TRBD1. This CDR3 is 15 amino acids long. Trimming at V came to 4 bases and at J to 2 bases, leaving 8 bases not matched to a gene. Germline CDR1 and CDR2: SGHNT and YYREEE (reference sequence). This chain's CDR3 is CASSTKTTGQETQYF. CDR3 sequence (DNA): TGTGCCAGCAGCACGAAAACGACAGGGCAAGAGACCCAGTACTTC.